This TCR beta chain was captured in a study of T cell responses to AZD1222 COVID-19 vaccine. V gave up 5 bases and J gave up 1 base, with 8 bases separating them. The CDR3 extends over 14 amino acids. Germline lookup yields CDR1 SEHNR and CDR2 FQNEAQ (reference sequence). Method: immunoSEQ multiplex PCR; TCRdb's copy keeps in-frame clones and lacks some. The sample yields 100,000 or so clones, 92% seen once. The sequence was obtained from an adult who received the AZD1222 COVID-19 vaccine. Sequenced material: peripheral blood, taken 28 days after the second AZD1222 dose. The genes are TRBV7-9 and TRBJ1-4, with D unresolved. The CDR3 DNA is TGTGCCAGCAGCCCTCAGCTAACTAATGAAAAACTGTTTTTT. Translated: CASSPQLTNEKLFF.